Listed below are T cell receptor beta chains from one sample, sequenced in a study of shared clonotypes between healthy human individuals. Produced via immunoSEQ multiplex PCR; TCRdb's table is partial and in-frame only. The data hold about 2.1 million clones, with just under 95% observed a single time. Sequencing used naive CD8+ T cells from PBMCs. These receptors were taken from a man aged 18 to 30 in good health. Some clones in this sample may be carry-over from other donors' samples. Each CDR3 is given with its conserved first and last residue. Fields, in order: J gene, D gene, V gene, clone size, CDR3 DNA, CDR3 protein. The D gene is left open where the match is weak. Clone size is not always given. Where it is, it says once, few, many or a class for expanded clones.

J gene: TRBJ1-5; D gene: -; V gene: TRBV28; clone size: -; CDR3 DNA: TGTGCCAGCAGTTCGCTATCCGGGACACTGAATCAGCCCCAGCATTTT; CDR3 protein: CASSSLSGTLNQPQHF
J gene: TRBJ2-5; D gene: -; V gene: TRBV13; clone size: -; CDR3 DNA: TGTGCCAGCAGCAGACGGGACATTCAAGAGACCCAGTACTTC; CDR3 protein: CASSRRDIQETQYF
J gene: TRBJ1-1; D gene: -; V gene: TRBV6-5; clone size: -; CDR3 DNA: TGTGCCAGCAGTTACCAGGGGCTGCGCACTGAAGCTTTCTTT; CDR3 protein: CASSYQGLRTEAFF
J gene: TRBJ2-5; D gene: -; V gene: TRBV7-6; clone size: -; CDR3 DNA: TGTGCCAGCAGCTACATAGATAAGTACCAAGAGACCCAGTACTTC; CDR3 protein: CASSYIDKYQETQYF
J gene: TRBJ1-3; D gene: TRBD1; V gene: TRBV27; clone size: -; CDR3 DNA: TGTGCCAGCAGTCCCAGGGGGTCCTCTGGAAACACCATATATTTT; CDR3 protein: CASSPRGSSGNTIYF
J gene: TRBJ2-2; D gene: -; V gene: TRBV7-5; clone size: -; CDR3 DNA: TGTGTCAGAAGCTTAGGGATTACGAACACCGGGGAGCTGTTTTTT; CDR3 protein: CVRSLGITNTGELFF
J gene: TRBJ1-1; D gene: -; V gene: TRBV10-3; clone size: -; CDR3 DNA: TGTGCCATCAGTGACCGGGGGCCCACTGAAGCTTTCTTT; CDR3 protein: CAISDRGPTEAFF
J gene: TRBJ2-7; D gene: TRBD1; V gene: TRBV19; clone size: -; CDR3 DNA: TGTGCCAGTAGTATGGGCTCAGGGGGATCCTACGAGCAGTACTTC; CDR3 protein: CASSMGSGGSYEQYF
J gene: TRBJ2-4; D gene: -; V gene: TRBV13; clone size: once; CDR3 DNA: TGTGCCAGCAGCTTAATGGCCCTCGGAAACATTCAGTACTTC; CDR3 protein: CASSLMALGNIQYF
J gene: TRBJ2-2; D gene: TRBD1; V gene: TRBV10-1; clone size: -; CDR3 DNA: TGCGCCAGCAGTAAGGGACAGGGTACCGGGGAGCTGTTTTTT; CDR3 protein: CASSKGQGTGELFF
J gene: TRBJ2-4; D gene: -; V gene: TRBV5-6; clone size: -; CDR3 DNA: TGTGCCAGCAGCCTGAAAGGGGGGAGTACTAAAAACATTCAGTACTTC; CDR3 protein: CASSLKGGSTKNIQYF
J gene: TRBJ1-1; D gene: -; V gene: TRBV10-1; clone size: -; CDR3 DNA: TGCGCCAGCAGTGGGTGGACAGAGACTGAAGCTTTCTTT; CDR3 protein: CASSGWTETEAFF
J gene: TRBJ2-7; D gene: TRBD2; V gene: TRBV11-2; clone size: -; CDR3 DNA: TGTGCCAGCAGCTCCCCGTCTGCGGGAGTATACGAGCAGTACTTC; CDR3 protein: CASSSPSAGVYEQYF
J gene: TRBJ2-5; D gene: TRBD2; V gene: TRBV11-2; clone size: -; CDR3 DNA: TGTGCCAGCAGCTTATCCCTCCGACTAGCGGGAGGGCTAGAGACCCAGTACTTC; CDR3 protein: CASSLSLRLAGGLETQYF
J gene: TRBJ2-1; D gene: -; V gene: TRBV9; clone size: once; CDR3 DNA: TGTGCCAGCAGCGTAGTTGGGGGGTCCTACAATGAGCAGTTCTTC; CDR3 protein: CASSVVGGSYNEQFF